The 10 T cell receptor beta chains listed next were all sequenced from one sample in a study of shared clonotypes between healthy human individuals. Assay: immunoSEQ multiplex PCR; the TCRdb copy retains only in-frame clones and omits some. The table has approximately 2.4 million clones, approximately 94% seen once. The sequenced sample consisted of naive CD4+ T cells sorted from blood. Regarding subset: CD45RA+ positively selected. Receptors were obtained from a man younger than 35 in good health.

J is TRBJ2-5 and V is TRBV7-2; D not certain. Trimming left V 3 bases short and J 3 bases short, with 14 bases between. CDR3 length equals 15 residues. The germline CDR1 and CDR2 sequences are SGHTA and FQGNSA. For the CDR3, the DNA is TGTGCCAGCAGCTTCGCAGCCTCTGAGGAAGAGACCCAGTACTTC. This translates into CASSFAASEEETQYF.

This clone was picked up a small number of times. The J gene is TRBJ2-1, the V gene TRBV10-3, with TRBD2 matching 11 bases. The CDR3 totals 16 residues. Germline trimming cut 4 bases from V and 2 bases from J; bases unmatched to any gene: 4. From germline, CDR1 is ENHRY and CDR2 SYGVKD. CDR3 sequence reads: CAISASGGITYNEQFF. CDR3 bases: TGTGCCATCAGTGCTAGCGGGGGGATAACCTACAATGAGCAGTTCTTC.

V is TRBV28 and J is TRBJ2-7, with 13 positions matching TRBD2. The CDR3 consists of 20 residues. V was clipped by 6 bases and J by 0 bases; unmatched bases: 17. CDR1 is MDHEN, CDR2 SYDVKM, per germline. Here the CDR3 reads CASRRTGYGLAGAISYEQYF. The CDR3 bases are TGTGCCAGCAGGAGAACAGGGTACGGACTAGCGGGGGCGATCTCCTACGAGCAGTACTTC.

The chain carries TRBV7-3 and TRBJ2-2; weak D call: TRBD2 (5 bases). Germline V gene lookup returns CDR1 SGHTA and CDR2 FQGTGA. V lost 6 bases, J lost 2 bases, and 13 bases lay in between. CDR3 size: 15 residues. The CDR3: CASRSSSGNTGELFF. In DNA form, the CDR3 reads TGTGCCAGCAGATCGAGTTCGGGAAACACCGGGGAGCTGTTTTTT.

Concerning this clone itself: The same CDR3 arises from other DNA sequences in this sample as well. The chain recombines TRBV7-2 with TRBJ2-5, with D perhaps TRBD2 (5 bases). Trimming stripped 0 bases from V and 5 bases from J, with 10 bases between. The CDR3 sequence is 14 residues long. Germline-derived CDR1 and CDR2 are SGHTA and FQGNSA. CDR3 amino acids: CASSLAGLGETQYF. The DNA for the CDR3 is TGTGCCAGCAGCTTAGCAGGACTTGGGGAGACCCAGTACTTC.

The chain uses TRBV4-1 and TRBJ2-2; tentative D call: TRBD1 (5 bases). The V gene's germline CDR1 is MGHRA and CDR2 YSYEKL. With 4 bases removed from V and 2 bases from J, the gap between germline ends came to 14 bases. The CDR3 extends over 16 amino acids. Here the CDR3 reads CASSPVRGANTGELFF. CDR3 coding DNA: TGCGCCAGCAGCCCCGTTCGTGGGGCCAACACCGGGGAGCTGTTTTTT.

For the CDR3, the DNA is TGTGCCAGGAGGATTGGGACTAGCAATCAGCCCCAGCATTTT. It specifies CARRIGTSNQPQHF. This chain joins TRBV6-5 and TRBJ1-5; D may be TRBD1 (5 bases). Germline lookup yields CDR1 MNHEY and CDR2 SVGAGI. Trimming removed 9 bases from V and 0 bases from J, with 12 bases in between. The CDR3 contains 14 residues.

There are many counts of this clone. The chain links TRBV19 to TRBJ2-1; 9 positions match TRBD1. CDR1 LNHDA and CDR2 SQIVND come from the germline V gene (reference sequence). V gave up 6 bases and J gave up 2 bases; unmatched junction bases: 8. The CDR3 runs 16 residues. DNA of the CDR3: TGTGCCAGTAGCAACACCGGGACAGGGCCCTACAATGAGCAGTTCTTC. Residues: CASSNTGTGPYNEQFF. Supplemented by reference TRBV19 and TRBJ2-1, the full variable domain reads DGGITQSPKYLFRKEGQNVTLSCEQNLNHDAMYWYRQDPGQGLRLIYYSQIVNDFQKGDIAEGYSVSREKKESFPLTVTSAQKNPTAFYLCASSNTGTGPYNEQFFGPGTRLTVL.

The V call is TRBV5-6, the J call TRBJ2-5; D call uncertain. CDR3 size: 13 residues. Germline loops: CDR1 SGHDT, CDR2 YYEEEE. Trimming left V 2 bases short and J 2 bases short, with 7 bases between. The CDR3 DNA reads TGTGCCAGCAGCTTACCTCCGCAAGAGACCCAGTACTTC. It yields the protein CASSLPPQETQYF.

The chain uses TRBV19 and TRBJ1-5; D may be TRBD1 (5 bases). Germline assignment: CDR1 LNHDA and CDR2 SQIVND (reference sequence). With 6 bases removed from V and 8 bases from J, the gap between germline ends came to 17 bases. The CDR3 runs 14 residues. CDR3 amino acids: CASRGGDPRKPQHF. The CDR3 DNA sequence: TGTGCCAGTAGGGGAGGGGATCCGAGGAAGCCCCAGCATTTT.